The present T cell receptor beta chain was sequenced within a study of blood T cell repertoires in COVID-19. Study in general: Some COVID-19 samples were acute and others convalescent; all came from the United States, Italy and Spain. Sources were T cells, B-cell-depleted T cells, or PBMCs; the material itself was cDNA or gDNA.

As originally analysed: It was from reference gene primer amplification that nucleated cell counts were estimated. Repertoires were generated with immunoSEQ multiplex PCR, while TCRdb's copy carries only in-frame clones and drops some. That table supplies the V and J calls and clone size; D and trimming were determined from the DNA. The sample includes around 70,000 clones, roughly 84% of them seen just once. The clonotype comes from a man aged 45-65 years with active COVID-19. Sequenced sample: peripheral blood.

The CDR3 DNA is TGTGCCAGCAGTTTTCGGGGGAGGGGCTCCTACGAGCAGTACTTC. Protein sequence: CASSFRGRGSYEQYF. The gene calls are TRBV28 and TRBJ2-7, with 7 bases lining up with TRBD2. With 3 bases clipped from V and 0 bases from J, the junction kept 5 bases outside the gene matches. Looked up from germline, CDR1 is MDHEN and CDR2 is SYDVKM. This CDR3 is built from 15 residues.